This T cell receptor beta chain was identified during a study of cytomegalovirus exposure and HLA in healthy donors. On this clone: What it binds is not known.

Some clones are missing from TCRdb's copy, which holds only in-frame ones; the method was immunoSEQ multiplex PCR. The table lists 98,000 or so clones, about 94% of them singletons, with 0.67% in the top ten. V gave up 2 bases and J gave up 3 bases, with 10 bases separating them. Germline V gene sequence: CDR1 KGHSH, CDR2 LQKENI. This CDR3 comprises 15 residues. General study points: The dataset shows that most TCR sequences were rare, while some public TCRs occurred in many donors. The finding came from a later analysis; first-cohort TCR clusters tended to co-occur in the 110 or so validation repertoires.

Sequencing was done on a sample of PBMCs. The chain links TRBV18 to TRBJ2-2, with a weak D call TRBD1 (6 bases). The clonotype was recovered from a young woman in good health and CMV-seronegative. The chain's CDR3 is CASSPGGRDTGELFF. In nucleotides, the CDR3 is TGTGCCAGCTCACCAGGGGGCCGGGACACCGGGGAGCTGTTTTTT.